These T cell receptor beta chains were read from a single sample in a study of cytomegalovirus exposure and HLA in healthy donors. Data came from immunoSEQ multiplex PCR; TCRdb stores just in-frame clones and leaves some out. The data hold 54,000 or so clones, with roughly 70% observed a single time. Material for sequencing was PBMCs. These receptors originate from a woman aged 55-75 years in good health and CMV-seropositive. The CDR3 runs from the conserved cysteine through the conserved F or W. D genes are given only for firm matches. Clone size is shown for a subset of rows, as once, few, many or a class of expanded clone.

>TRBV7-7|.|TRBD2|TRBJ2-3
CASSLGTSGSGDTQYF
TGTGCTAGCAGCTTAGGCACTAGCGGGTCCGGAGATACGCAGTATTTT
>TRBV19|.|.|TRBJ2-3
CASSMELGEADTQYF
TGTGCCAGTAGTATGGAATTAGGGGAGGCAGATACGCAGTATTTT
>TRBV5-6|.|TRBD1|TRBJ1-1
CASSPTGVAEAFF
TGTGCCAGCAGCCCAACAGGGGTGGCTGAAGCTTTCTTT
>TRBV16|.|.|TRBJ2-7
CASHTQTGDYEQYF
TGTGCCAGCCACACTCAAACGGGGGACTACGAGCAGTACTTC
>TRBV5-5|.|.|TRBJ1-2
CASSVELPPRQGYTF
TGTGCCAGCAGCGTAGAACTACCCCCCCGCCAGGGCTACACCTTC
>TRBV4-1|once|TRBD1|TRBJ1-2
CASSLSTGPNGYTF
TGCGCCAGCAGCCTCTCGACAGGGCCTAATGGCTACACCTTC
>TRBV2|.|TRBD2|TRBJ2-2
CASSPRSGLAGAITTGELFF
TGTGCCAGCAGTCCACGCTCCGGACTAGCGGGGGCGATTACCACCGGGGAGCTGTTTTTT
>TRBV5-1|.|TRBD1|TRBJ2-7
CASSLGTGAYEQYF
TGCGCCAGCAGCTTGGGGACAGGGGCCTACGAGCAGTACTTC
>TRBV7-2|.|TRBD2|TRBJ2-7
CASSLGSGGVYEQYF
TGTGCCAGCAGCCTAGGGAGCGGGGGGGTCTACGAGCAGTACTTC
>TRBV7-2|.|.|TRBJ1-2
CASSLGSETNYGYTF
TGTGCCAGCAGCTTAGGGTCCGAGACTAACTATGGCTACACCTTC
>TRBV7-2|.|.|TRBJ1-6
CASRPAGGGSNSPLHF
TGTGCCAGCAGACCAGCCGGGGGAGGATCGAATTCACCCCTCCACTTT
>TRBV6-1|.|TRBD1|TRBJ1-1
CASTGGQGGTEAFF
TGTGCCAGCACTGGGGGACAGGGTGGGACTGAAGCTTTCTTT
>TRBV27|.|.|TRBJ2-2
CASSESGTTNTGELFF
TGTGCCAGCAGTGAATCCGGGACAACGAACACCGGGGAGCTGTTTTTT
>TRBV2|.|.|TRBJ2-7
CASSYGARSYEQYF
TGTGCCAGCAGCTATGGTGCCCGGTCCTACGAGCAGTACTTC
>TRBV18|.|.|TRBJ2-7
CASSPRSRDSYEQYF
TGTGCCAGCTCACCACGCTCCAGGGACTCCTACGAGCAGTACTTC
>TRBV18|.|.|TRBJ2-3
CASSVGLTDTQYF
TGTGCCAGCTCAGTAGGACTTACAGATACGCAGTATTTT
>TRBV7-2|.|.|TRBJ1-5
CASSFSRQLSNQPQHF
TGTGCCAGCAGTTTCTCCAGACAGTTGAGCAATCAGCCCCAGCATTTT
>TRBV5-1|.|TRBD2|TRBJ2-3
CASRMSGGITDTQYF
TGCGCCAGCCGGATGAGCGGGGGTATAACAGATACGCAGTATTTT
>TRBV27|once|TRBD2|TRBJ2-7
CASRFGGGTYEQYF
TGTGCCAGCAGATTCGGGGGGGGGACCTACGAGCAGTACTTC
>TRBV6-1|.|.|TRBJ1-3
CASSAISGNTIYF
TGTGCCAGCAGTGCAATTTCTGGAAACACCATATATTTT
>TRBV27|.|.|TRBJ1-6
CASSPGRSNSPLHF
TGTGCCAGCAGTCCCGGGAGGAGTAATTCACCCCTCCACTTT
>TRBV9|.|TRBD1|TRBJ1-2
CASSVEGTGGVWGYTF
TGTGCCAGCAGCGTGGAAGGAACAGGGGGGGTCTGGGGCTACACCTTC
>TRBV5-6|.|.|TRBJ2-5
CASSSYDRYQETQYF
TGTGCCAGCAGCTCTTATGACAGGTACCAAGAGACCCAGTACTTC
>TRBV5-6|.|.|TRBJ1-1
CASSLGGMDTEAFF
TGTGCCAGCAGCTTGGGGGGCATGGACACTGAAGCTTTCTTT
>TRBV5-1|.|.|TRBJ1-4
CASSSGSPNEKLFF
TGCGCCAGCAGCTCGGGATCTCCAAATGAAAAACTGTTTTTT
>TRBV11-3|.|TRBD2|TRBJ2-5
CASSPGRGEQYF
TGTGCCAGCAGCCCAGGTCGGGGGGAGCAGTACTTC
>TRBV10-3|.|TRBD1|TRBJ1-1
CAIRGQGTNTEAFF
TGTGCCATCAGGGGACAGGGGACGAACACTGAAGCTTTCTTT
>TRBV21-1|.|.|TRBJ2-7
CASPGGEQYF
TGTGCCAGCCCCGGGGGCGAGCAGTACTTC
>TRBV7-8|few|TRBD2|TRBJ2-1
CASSPWTSGEVNEQFF
TGTGCCAGCAGCCCCTGGACTAGCGGGGAGGTCAATGAGCAGTTCTTC
>TRBV4-3|.|.|TRBJ2-3
CASSQEWLEDTQYF
TGCGCCAGCAGCCAAGAATGGTTAGAAGATACGCAGTATTTT
>TRBV7-2|.|.|TRBJ1-3
CASSLSRVGGNTIYF
TGTGCCAGCAGCTTATCAAGAGTCGGTGGAAACACCATATATTTT
>TRBV13|.|.|TRBJ2-3
CASSFRGGPSTDTQYF
TGTGCCAGCAGCTTTAGGGGGGGGCCTAGCACAGATACGCAGTATTTT
>TRBV5-5|.|TRBD1|TRBJ2-2
CASSLERQGSPTGELFF
TGTGCCAGCAGCTTAGAGCGACAGGGGTCACCCACCGGGGAGCTGTTTTTT
>TRBV7-9|.|.|TRBJ2-7
CSSSLETGAYEQYF
TGTTCCAGCAGCTTAGAGACAGGCGCCTACGAGCAGTACTTC
>TRBV15|.|TRBD1|TRBJ2-5
CATSRGWTGRRAETQYF
TGTGCCACCAGCAGAGGATGGACAGGGAGGAGGGCTGAGACCCAGTACTTC
>TRBV27|.|.|TRBJ1-1
CASSPWAGANTEAFF
TGTGCCAGCAGCCCCTGGGCGGGGGCAAACACTGAAGCTTTCTTT
>TRBV10-3|.|TRBD2|TRBJ2-1
CATQDSKASGGANEQFF
TGTGCCACCCAGGACAGTAAGGCTAGCGGGGGGGCAAATGAGCAGTTCTTC
>TRBV18|.|TRBD1|TRBJ2-2
CASSPGSQGATGELFF
TGTGCCAGCTCACCAGGCTCCCAGGGGGCCACCGGGGAGCTGTTTTTT
>TRBV7-2|.|.|TRBJ2-3
CASSLVAVSQDTQYF
TGTGCCAGCAGCTTAGTTGCGGTGAGCCAAGATACGCAGTATTTT
>TRBV10-2|.|TRBD1|TRBJ2-2
CASSDRTGAGELFF
TGCGCCAGCAGTGACAGGACAGGGGCCGGGGAGCTGTTTTTT
>TRBV19|once|.|TRBJ1-2
CASSSPGGGYTF
TGTGCCAGTAGTAGCCCCGGCGGCGGCTACACCTTC
>TRBV7-2|.|.|TRBJ1-5
CASSPGGGAGQPQHF
TGTGCCAGCAGCCCCGGTGGGGGGGCCGGGCAGCCCCAGCATTTT
>TRBV5-6|.|.|TRBJ1-2
CASAGRKTTYGYTF
TGTGCCAGCGCGGGCAGAAAGACGACCTATGGCTACACCTTC
>TRBV6-5|.|.|TRBJ1-2
CAVTVTNYGYTF
TGTGCCGTTACAGTTACTAACTATGGCTACACCTTC
>TRBV27|.|.|TRBJ2-2
CASSLSRTANTGELFF
TGTGCCAGCAGTTTATCGCGGACAGCGAACACCGGGGAGCTGTTTTTT
>TRBV5-1|.|.|TRBJ1-1
CASSLGPESGAGTEAFF
TGCGCCAGCAGCCTAGGGCCGGAATCAGGGGCGGGCACTGAAGCTTTCTTT
>TRBV19|.|TRBD2|TRBJ2-3
CASRRGASGAADTQYF
TGTGCCAGTAGGAGAGGGGCTAGCGGGGCGGCAGATACGCAGTATTTT